This TCR beta chain appears in the sequencing data of a study of lymphopenia after photon versus proton radiotherapy. Study observations and caveats: Better survival with proton therapy was suggested as possible, not demonstrated. In patients who died, overall survival fell as post-nadir TCR diversity dropped more.

The table came from immunoSEQ multiplex PCR; TCRdb's copy has only in-frame clones and leaves some out. The sample comprises about 30,000 clones, 80% to 90% of which are singletons, and 5% to 8.5% rests with the top ten. The V gene end was trimmed by 3 bases and the J gene end by 0 bases; junction bases not matched to a gene: 10. CDR1 and CDR2 from the germline V gene are MGHRA and YSYEKL. The CDR3 is 17 amino acids. Remarks on this clone: Antigen specificity is unknown.

The J gene is TRBJ1-1, the V gene TRBV4-1; 7 bases fit TRBD1. The sequence was collected from a woman between 65 and 79 years old with pancreatic cancer. Some clones in this sample may be carry-over from other donors' samples. The sequencing here drew on peripheral blood, taken from a patient treated with proton-based radiotherapy. The CDR3 protein is CASSQTGTVAMNTEAFF. The DNA for the CDR3 is TGCGCCAGCAGCCAGACCGGGACAGTGGCCATGAACACTGAAGCTTTCTTT.